This TCR beta chain was found in a study of blood T cell repertoires in COVID-19. As for the study in general: From the United States, Italy and Spain came samples of acute and convalescent COVID-19. Sources were T cells, B-cell-depleted T cells, or PBMCs; the material itself was cDNA or gDNA.

This clone has just one count. Seattle patients were enrolled while actively infected and followed longitudinally. This CDR3 has 13 residues. Germline lookup yields CDR1 SGHAT and CDR2 FQNNGV. Trimming removed 3 bases at V and 6 bases at J, with 10 bases between. How the authors handled the data: Estimates of nucleated cell counts were drawn from the amplification of reference gene primers. Clones were read by immunoSEQ multiplex PCR, and TCRdb kept only the in-frame ones, dropping some. V, J and clone size were drawn from that table, and D and trimming were deduced from the DNA. This table has about 210,000 clones, almost 85% appearing once.

The chain has TRBV11-2 and TRBJ2-3; D may be TRBD2 (5 bases). Sequencing input: peripheral blood. The clonotype was recovered from a man in his forties or fifties with COVID-19, enrolled during active disease. The CDR3: CASSFFRGDTQYF. The CDR3 DNA sequence: TGTGCCAGCAGCTTCTTTCGCGGGGATACGCAGTATTTT.